This TCR beta chain was profiled in a study of cytomegalovirus exposure and HLA in healthy donors (dated by TCRdb to about 2017). In terms of the full investigation: An earlier analysis of 587 of the donors reported approximately 260 Gb of sequence data and some 110 million unique TCR beta sequences obtained from approximately 180 million T cells. An early release covering approximately 600 HLA-typed donors comprised approximately 290 gigabases of sequencing data and around 80 million unique TCR sequences. Among the roughly 380 genotyped donors, around 79% belonged to the genetic ancestry cluster associated with self-reported Caucasian donors. The aim of the study was to test whether cataloging public T cell receptors could identify signatures of past pathogen exposure. Using immunosequencing, the study profiled T cell repertoires from fewer than 850 subjects and related those repertoires to cytomegalovirus serostatus. In addition to the first cohort of roughly 670 subjects, a separate validation cohort of over 90 different subjects was used. High-throughput TCR immunosequencing, statistical association of individual TCRs with disease status, and machine learning were combined to predict cytomegalovirus infection status. A later analysis re-examined previously published TCR beta repertoires from just over 650 donors and added high-resolution HLA genotyping to investigate patterns of TCR occurrence. In the later analysis, no new phenotypic data were used to find candidate immune exposures; instead, reliance was placed on TCR beta sequences and their occurrence across donors. In an earlier analysis of 550 to 700 of the donors, high-throughput TCR beta sequencing was used to judge whether each TCR beta V gene segment behaved as functional or pseudogenic. Alongside the repertoire data, information on donor age, sex, ethnicity and CMV serostatus was compiled. In a later genetic analysis, genome-wide SNP genotypes for about 55% of the 666 donors were used, and that subset was treated as a discovery cohort. All discovery cohort repertoires had been generated on a single sequencing platform. Both class I and class II loci were covered by HLA typing, at four-digit resolution. Typing coverage differed by locus: A, B, C, DRB1 and DQB1 were typed in about 629-640 donors, DQA1 in approximately 520, DPA1 in approximately 600, and DPB1 in 450 to 490. A handful of DR-DQ haplotypes were treated as single units for association and clustering because of strong linkage in the cohort. Among under 450 genotyped donors of the cohort, an average of 235,054 unique TCR beta nucleotide sequences were sequenced per donor, 15% to 20% of them non-productive.

Libraries were prepared through the immunoSEQ multiplex PCR assay. A mixture of 60 forward primers for TCR Vbeta segments and 13 reverse primers for TCR Jbeta segments was used in the multiplex PCR. The CDR3 region of rearranged TCR beta genes was amplified from genomic DNA with a multiplex PCR assay. Amplified TCR beta libraries were sequenced as 87-base-pair reads on the Illumina HiSeq System. In the authors' own workflow: A later analysis tallied 80 million to 95 million unique TCR beta chains across the 550 to 850 repertoires, and about 12 million of those chains were shared by two or more donors. To remove PCR and sequencing errors, raw reads were error-corrected and collapsed into unique sequences using a nearest-neighbor algorithm that merged closely related sequences. Alignment of CDR3 sequences to IMGT reference sequences was used to assign V, D and J gene segments. For a sequence to be retained, at least a six-nucleotide match to both a V gene segment and a J gene segment was required. Rearrangements were called productive when the CDR3 lacked stop codons and stayed in frame with V and J; all others were non-productive. CDR3 was defined by IMGT convention, running from the second conserved V-encoded cysteine to the conserved J-encoded phenylalanine. Sequences without an unambiguous match to a single V gene segment were excluded from the earlier analysis of 450 to 750 of the donors. In an earlier analysis of several hundred of the donors, a V segment was called functional when productive rearrangements were above 56.7%, and segregating when the standard deviation between donors exceeded 5%. A statistical classification framework was developed to diagnose cytomegalovirus status using the catalog of TCR beta chain sequences. In a later analysis, V and J genes were assigned by comparing TCR nucleotide sequences against IMGT/GENE-DB human TR gene sequences. A later analysis assigned CDR3 sequences and most-parsimonious VDJ recombination scenarios with the TCRdist pipeline. In a later analysis, each TCR beta chain was defined by its CDR3 amino acid sequence together with its V-gene family, and reads without a unique V-gene family were excluded. As a way to deal with suspected cross-contamination and a sequencing artifact, a later analysis dropped under 600 nucleotide sequences that were highly shared and had low generation probability. In a later analysis, a clonal expansion index for each public chain was calculated from normalized within-repertoire ranks of inferred template counts. A later analysis computed generation probabilities with a VDJ recombination model fitted to out-of-frame rearrangements, and checked the results against IGoR. A later analysis scored TCR-TCR, TCR-HLA and TCR-CMV co-occurrence with hypergeometric tests, applying a repertoire-size bias correction to TCR pairs. False discovery rates were estimated in a later analysis by permuting HLA or CMV assignments 20 times. In a later analysis, co-occurring TCRs were grouped using DBSCAN, and TCRdist sequence similarity was added for clustering within HLA-allele-positive subsets. Repertoires with fewer than 30,000 or more than 120,000 public chains, plus five repertoires with anomalous nucleotide sharing, were excluded from co-occurrence clustering. As stored in TCRdb, this immuneACCESS dataset retains in-frame rearrangements with V and J assigned. A fraction of the clones does not appear; measured against another copy, unresolved V genes explain less than half of the discrepancy, and the remainder lacks a known reason. The DNA gave D and trimming, while V, J and clone size come from that table. The sample records 150,000 or so clones, about 80% of which are singletons. Of the sample, roughly 1.6% is held by the ten largest clones.

This clone was counted only a few times. Its target antigen remains unknown. Qualities for individual bases were not recorded, and no much larger clone is one base off. The cohort consisted of 666 healthy bone marrow donors. At the time of sampling, every cohort member was nominally healthy, though immune exposures that went unrecorded were likely present. The donor tested CMV seronegative and was one of the 352 seronegative cohort members. A peripheral blood sample was provided by each donor, and peripheral blood mononuclear cells were used for TCR beta sequencing. The Qiagen DNeasy Blood Extraction Kit was used to extract genomic DNA from the blood cell samples. Results the study describes overall, beyond this receptor: Correlated functional status among segregating V segments might be attributable to linkage disequilibrium, but an unknown experimental factor could not be ruled out. At a false discovery rate of 0.05, a later analysis linked 16,000 or so TCR beta sequences to specific HLA alleles. V-gene and J-gene trimming of TCR beta chains was associated with a missense DCLRE1C variant in a later genetic analysis, and the association was replicated in an independent cohort. Cytomegalovirus status was reported to be diagnosed by the classifier with high specificity and sensitivity in both the original and validation cohorts. Only TCR beta chains were sequenced in this cohort, and the absence of alpha or paired-chain data limited detectable features. The sequencing pipeline was judged likely to have produced a cluster of highly shared sequence variants as a technical artifact. In a later analysis, HLA-associated TCR beta chains were found to be more clonally expanded and to have lower generation probabilities than equally common non-associated chains. In a later analysis, most CMV-associated TCR beta chains were found to appear HLA-restricted, with HLA associations seemingly driven largely by CMV exposure. Assigning TCR associations to individual alleles was difficult when HLA alleles, especially DR and DQ, strongly co-occurred. A later analysis reported that several top co-occurrence clusters appeared linked to parvovirus B19, influenza, CMV and Epstein-Barr virus. Because HLA typing was unavailable for some donors at each locus, only the typed subset was used in association tests. According to a later genetic analysis, donors in an Asian-associated ancestry cluster had fewer N-insertions in productive TCRs than the approximately 670-donor mean. Three of the identified cytomegalovirus-associated TCR beta chains were confirmed in vitro to be specific for cytomegalovirus antigens. A further reported finding was that TCR beta sequences accurately predicted the HLA-A and HLA-B alleles for most subjects in the first cohort. In an earlier analysis of about 550 of the donors, most TCR beta V segments were observed in productive rearrangements about 90% or about 30% of the time, broadly matching IMGT annotations. Most TCR sequences were seen in very few donors, while some public TCRs were found in many individuals. In the study, approximately 150 TCR beta chains were listed as associated with cytomegalovirus. According to a later analysis, TCR association rates differed among HLA loci, with DRB1 alleles showing the most associated TCRs and HLA-C alleles showing the fewest. It was suggested by the authors that the approach could potentially be generalized to other disease states and immunological phenotypes. Because counts were too low, about 17 rarely observed V segments, including chromosome 9 orphons, were excluded from the earlier analysis of 587 of the donors. Sequencing depth was assumed to be roughly uniform across donors in the presence/absence analyses, though that assumption may not hold. For the cohort, immune exposure information was limited to CMV serostatus.

Input material: PBMCs. This TCR derives from a man aged 40-55 years in good health and CMV-seronegative.

The CDR3 loop reads CASSPPGQSSLYGYTF. In nucleotide form, the sequence is TGTGCCAGCTCACCACCGGGACAGTCTTCCCTTTATGGCTACACCTTC. The chain is assembled from TRBV18 and TRBJ1-2; 7 bases in between match TRBD1. From the cysteine through the phenylalanine, the CDR3 covers 16 amino acids. The DNA shown is the 48-base CDR3, in frame from base 1. V trim: 0 bases; J trim: 5 bases; unmatched bases: 9. CDR1 KGHSH and CDR2 LQKENI are derived from the germline V gene.